These 3 T cell receptor beta chains were all obtained from the same sample, sequenced in a study of T cell changes during pregnancy in multiple sclerosis. TCRdb keeps only in-frame clones here, not all; method: immunoSEQ multiplex PCR. The sample yields tens of thousands of clones, about 89% seen once. The material sequenced was CD4+ T cells from peripheral blood mononuclear cells, taken in the first trimester of pregnancy. The receptors come from a female donor with multiple sclerosis, enrolled in a pregnancy study.

This chain links TRBV4-3 with TRBJ2-6; no clear D gene. The CDR3 covers 13 residues. Germline V CDR1 and CDR2: LGHNA, YSLEER. Trimming shortened V by 4 bases and J by 3 bases, and 4 bases separated the two germline ends. DNA of the CDR3: TGCGCCAGCAGCCCTAGTGGGGCCAACGTCCTGACTTTC. Translating gives CASSPSGANVLTF.

The chain's CDR3 is CASSLPRLAGFGYEQYF. The CDR3 nucleotides read TGTGCCAGCAGTTTGCCACGACTAGCGGGATTCGGGTACGAGCAGTACTTC. This chain links TRBV28 with TRBJ2-7; 11 bases are a match to TRBD2. Trimming removed 3 bases from V and 4 bases from J; junction bases left unmatched: 11. The CDR3 runs to 17 residues. Per germline, CDR1 MDHEN and CDR2 SYDVKM.

This chain connects TRBV7-8 to TRBJ2-1; 11 nucleotides align to TRBD2. This CDR3 comprises 20 residues. Germline CDR1 reads SGHVS; CDR2 reads FQNEAQ. With 5 bases clipped from V and 0 bases from J, the junction kept 15 bases outside the gene matches. CDR3 loop: CASSPLAGGLLAPSYNEQFF. In DNA, the CDR3 is TGTGCCAGCAGCCCCCTAGCGGGAGGTCTACTTGCCCCCTCCTACAATGAGCAGTTCTTC. The whole variable domain, remainder taken from reference TRBV7-8 and TRBJ2-1, is GAGVSQSPRYKVAKRGQDVALRCDPISGHVSLFWYQQALGQGPEFLTYFQNEAQLDKSGLPSDRFFAERPEGSVSTLKIQRTQQEDSAVYLCASSPLAGGLLAPSYNEQFFGPGTRLTVL.